The TCR beta chain under discussion was sequenced for a study of cytomegalovirus exposure and HLA in healthy donors. The wider study: Genotyping of under 500 donors showed that around 85% belonged to the Caucasian-associated ancestry cluster. General study findings and limits: Earlier analysis looked at TCR beta V segments, and most were productive about 87% or about 30% of the time. A cluster of highly shared sequence variants was likely a sequencing artifact.

About this clone: Its specificity is unknown.

With 60 Vbeta and 13 Jbeta primers, the PCR was carried out. The table came from immunoSEQ multiplex PCR; TCRdb's copy has only in-frame clones and leaves some out. The sample consists of more than 150,000 clones, roughly 77% of them appearing once. V lost 4 bases and J 1 base, leaving 14 bases between the germline ends. Germline V gene lookup returns CDR1 SGHRS and CDR2 YFSETQ. The CDR3 runs to 15 residues. The sample taken for sequencing was PBMCs. The origin of this receptor is a woman aged 25 to 39 in good health and CMV-seronegative. The V call is TRBV5-1, the J call TRBJ2-5; D gene ambiguous. The CDR3 nucleotides are TGCGCCAGCAGCACCTCCACTCAGGCCCAAGAGACCCAGTACTTC. Translating it yields CASSTSTQAQETQYF.